This T cell receptor (beta chain) was observed in a study of shared clonotypes between healthy human individuals. Across the whole study: Per-donor plates numbered three CD4 naive, three CD4 memory, two CD8 naive and one CD8 memory. Study-wide points: Non-shared clonotypes had lower generation probabilities than clonotypes shared by all four sorted-subset donors.

Naive CD8 cells comprised CD45RO-negative, CCR7-positively selected cells, excluding terminally differentiated effector memory CD45RA+ cells. The authors split each subset's genomic DNA evenly across several immunoSEQ plates. Authors' methods: Junction-only sequences without quality scores came from ImmunoSEQ, so filtering differed. Assay used: immunoSEQ multiplex PCR; TCRdb lists only in-frame clones, some missing. V, J and clone size were drawn from that table, and D and trimming were deduced from the DNA. Here the sample spans about 2.1 million clones, approximately 92% being singletons. A remark on this clone: Its antigen is currently unknown.

The germline V gene has CDR1 SGHVS and CDR2 FNYEAQ. This CDR3 region has 14 residues. V lost 5 bases and J lost 5; bases outside the gene matches: 8. Input material: naive CD8+ T cells from PBMCs. This TCR was sampled from a man aged 18 to 30 in good health. Some clones in this sample may be carry-over from other donors' samples. The V and J genes are TRBV7-6 and TRBJ2-7, with 8 bases lining up with TRBD2. CDR3 DNA: TGTGCCAGCAGCCAGAGAGCGGGGGCCGACGAGCAGTACTTC. It translates to CASSQRAGADEQYF.